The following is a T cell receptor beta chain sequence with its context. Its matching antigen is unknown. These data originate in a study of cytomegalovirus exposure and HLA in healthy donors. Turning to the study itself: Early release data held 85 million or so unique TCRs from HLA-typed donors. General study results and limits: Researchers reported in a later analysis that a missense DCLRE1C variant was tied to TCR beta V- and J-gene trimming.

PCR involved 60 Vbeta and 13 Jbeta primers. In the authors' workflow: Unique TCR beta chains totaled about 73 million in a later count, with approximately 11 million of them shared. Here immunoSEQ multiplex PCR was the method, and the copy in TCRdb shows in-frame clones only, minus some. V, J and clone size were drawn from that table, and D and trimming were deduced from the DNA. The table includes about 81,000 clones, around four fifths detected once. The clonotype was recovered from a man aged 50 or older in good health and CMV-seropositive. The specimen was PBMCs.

In DNA, the CDR3 is TGTGCCAGCAGCTTAGTGTCTAGCGGGAACAATGAGCAGTTCTTC. Its protein product is CASSLVSSGNNEQFF. The chain has TRBV11-3 and TRBJ2-1; TRBD2 matches 9 bases. From germline, CDR1 is SGHNT and CDR2 YENEEA. The CDR3 spans 15 residues. V lost 1 base to trimming and J lost 5 bases; unmatched junction nucleotides: 3.